This T cell receptor (beta chain) was recorded in a study of response to subunit inactivated influenza vaccine (dated by TCRdb to the late 2010s). Looking at the study overall: Deep quantitative profiling of the T cell receptor repertoire was used in the study to follow responses to a trivalent subunit inactivated influenza vaccine.

Cut back by 2 bases and 4 bases, the V and J ends lie 7 bases apart. The CDR3 covers 13 residues, taking in both the cysteine and the phenylalanine. The only DNA kept is the CDR3, 39 bases in frame from the first base. CDR1 and CDR2 (KGHDR, SFDVKD) derive from the germline V gene. A single count supports this clonotype. Its antigen is unknown. It has no much larger one-base neighbor in the sample; base qualities were not kept. Evidence from one read is weak. The library was produced with RT-PCR. Sequenced using an Illumina HiSeq 2500. Through fastp at Q25 and MiXCR, TCRdb rebuilt clones from the public reads, retaining in-frame beta chains. Identical CDR3 proteins give one entry, which carries the most common genes and DNA. For this sample the table gives roughly 500,000 distinct CDR3 sequences, of which 16% were detected only once. The ten largest clones capture about 3% of the sample. The paper's findings and limits, for the study overall: The authors suggested that each seasonal influenza vaccination may recruit only a limited number of new T cells.

The origin of this receptor is a man between 50 and 69 years old who received an inactivated influenza vaccine. Donor details come from another sample of the same person, matched by shared clones. The specimen was CD4+ T cells sorted from PBMCs, collected about 23 months after vaccination. The chain joins TRBV24-1 to TRBJ2-5, with the D segment identity uncertain. The CDR3 amino acid sequence is: CATSDSGLETQYF. In nucleotides, the sequence is TGTGCCACCAGTGATTCTGGGTTAGAGACCCAGTACTTC.